This T cell receptor (beta chain) was profiled in a study of T cell responses to AZD1222 COVID-19 vaccine. Germline V CDR1 and CDR2: WSHSY, SAAADI. The CDR3 loop spans 13 amino acids. The ends were cut back, 0 bases at V and 11 bases at J, with 11 bases in the middle. Study-wide findings and caveats: Increases in Spike-specific TCR breadth and depth were seen after two AZD1222 doses. Nearly half of spike-specific TCRs reportedly go after variant regions that carry no mutations.

Libraries were prepared by immunoSEQ multiplex PCR; TCRdb keeps only in-frame clonotypes and omits some of them. The table records 90,000 to 150,000 clones, approximately 88% of them present only once. Of note for this clone: Its specificity is unknown.

The sequence came from an adult in good health. The rearrangement uses TRBV10-2 and TRBJ2-1; D is ambiguous. Sequencing was performed on peripheral blood, taken on day 0 of AZD1222 vaccination. CDR3 sequence reads: CASSESQGNKQFF. The CDR3 DNA is TGCGCCAGCAGTGAGTCTCAAGGGAATAAGCAGTTCTTC.